Listed here are 29 T cell receptor beta chains from one sample, sequenced in a study of control samples from healthy donors and cancer patients. This table comes from immunoSEQ multiplex PCR, and its TCRdb copy is limited to in-frame clones, with some not included. The repertoire holds about 80,000 clones, with approximately 80% as singletons. Sequencing was performed on PBMCs. These receptor sequences come from a man aged 55 to 69 with head and neck cancer.

The rearrangement joins TRBV7-9 to TRBJ2-7, with TRBD2 identical over 8 bases. The ends lost 4 bases at V and 2 bases at J; junction bases unmatched: 4. The CDR3 has 14 residues. Germline CDR1 and CDR2: SEHNR and FQNEAQ (reference sequence). CDR3 nucleotide sequence: TGTGCCAGCAGCTCAACTAGCGGTACCTACGAGCAGTACTTC. This translates into CASSSTSGTYEQYF.

In this sample, this clone turned up a few times. The chain recombines TRBV6-5 with TRBJ2-3, with D unclear. Trimming stripped 8 bases from V and 6 bases from J, with 9 bases between. The CDR3 length is 11 residues. In germline, CDR1 is MNHEY, CDR2 SVGAGI. The CDR3 nucleotides are TGTGCCAGCTTGCGTAGGGATACGCAGTATTTT. This translates into CASLRRDTQYF.

The chain combines TRBV27 with TRBJ1-5; no clear D. Trimming took off 6 bases at V and 4 bases at J, with 13 bases between the two ends. The CDR3 contains 14 residues. Germline-derived CDR1 and CDR2 are MNHEY and SMNVEV (reference sequence). CDR3 coding DNA: TGTGCCAGCAGCAACCGGGGAACTAATCAGCCCCAGCATTTT. As protein: CASSNRGTNQPQHF.

This clone was recorded once. This chain's CDR3 is CASRETGFTYEQYF. CDR3 bases: TGTGCCAGCAGAGAGACAGGGTTCACCTACGAGCAGTACTTC. The chain uses TRBV6-5 and TRBJ2-7; the match to TRBD1 covers 7 bases. Trimming at V came to 6 bases and at J to 2 bases, leaving 7 bases not matched to a gene. This CDR3 is built from 14 residues. Germline assignment: CDR1 MNHEY and CDR2 SVGAGI.

The chain is built from TRBV30 and TRBJ2-7, with D uncertain. Germline-derived CDR1 and CDR2 are GTSNPN and SVGIG (reference sequence). The CDR3 length is 11 residues. The ends were cut back, 2 bases at V and 2 bases at J, with 4 bases in the middle. CDR3 loop: CAWSQTYEQYF. Here the CDR3 DNA reads TGTGCCTGGAGTCAGACCTACGAGCAGTACTTC.

This clone has only one observation. This chain joins TRBV5-6 and TRBJ1-6; maybe TRBD1 (5 bases). V was pared by 4 bases and J by 0 bases, with 11 bases between. Germline V gene data show CDR1 as SGHDT and CDR2 as YYEEEE. This CDR3 comprises 16 residues. This chain's CDR3 is CASSQRGGSYNSPLHF. CDR3 bases: TGTGCCAGCAGCCAACGGGGGGGCTCCTATAATTCACCCCTCCACTTT.

The V gene is TRBV7-8, the J gene TRBJ1-4, with no clear D. CDR1 and CDR2 from the germline V gene are SGHVS and FQNEAQ. The V and J ends lost 6 bases and 2 bases respectively, with 10 bases between them. The CDR3 is 14 amino acids. The CDR3, as DNA: TGTGCCAGCAGAGTCGGCACTACTAATGAAAAACTGTTTTTT. It specifies CASRVGTTNEKLFF.

The gene calls are TRBV28 and TRBJ1-6; D may be TRBD1 (6 bases). CDR3 length: 16 amino acids. V shed 5 bases and J shed 7 bases, with 18 bases lying between them. CDR1 MDHEN and CDR2 SYDVKM come from the germline V gene. CDR3: CASSTGHPGANSPLHF. The CDR3 nucleotides are TGTGCCAGCAGTACGGGACACCCGGGTGCCAATTCACCCCTCCACTTT.

The chain employs TRBV30 and TRBJ1-4; 7 bases map to TRBD1. Germline V lookup: CDR1 GTSNPN, CDR2 SVGIG (reference sequence). J gave up 7 bases and V 5 bases, and 7 bases lay outside the gene matches. This CDR3 has 13 amino acids. The CDR3 bases are TGTGCCTGGGGGGACAGAGGCAGTGAAAAACTGTTTTTT. This codes for CAWGDRGSEKLFF.

The genes are TRBV6-4 and TRBJ2-1; 8 bases agree with TRBD2. Looked up from germline, CDR1 is MRHNA and CDR2 is SNTAGT. With 0 bases clipped from V and 8 bases from J, the junction kept 12 bases outside the gene matches. The CDR3 spans 17 residues. The CDR3: CASSDSTSVPMIHEQFF. CDR3 sequence (DNA): TGTGCCAGCAGTGACTCGACTAGCGTCCCGATGATACATGAGCAGTTCTTC.

The chain uses TRBV18 and TRBJ1-1; D unclear. Germline lookup yields CDR1 KGHSH and CDR2 LQKENI. Trimming cost V 3 bases and J 5 bases, with 22 bases left between them. This CDR3 has 17 residues. CDR3 in DNA: TGTGCCAGCTCACCCCCACGAGGCGCGGAAGTAAATACTGAAGCTTTCTTT. Translating it yields CASSPPRGAEVNTEAFF.

V usage is TRBV5-1 and J usage is TRBJ2-7, with D unclear. The CDR3 contains 15 residues. The V end was cut by 0 bases, the J end by 0 bases, with 10 bases between. Germline V gene lookup returns CDR1 SGHRS and CDR2 YFSETQ. For the CDR3, the DNA is TGCGCCAGCAGCTTGGTGCCAGATCACTCCTACGAGCAGTACTTC. Protein sequence: CASSLVPDHSYEQYF.

This clone was observed a single time. The chain uses TRBV6-5 and TRBJ2-7, with 9 bases fitting TRBD1. The CDR3 runs to 15 residues. The germline V gene has CDR1 MNHEY and CDR2 SVGAGI. J gave up 5 bases and V 7 bases, and 12 bases lay outside the gene matches. CDR3 sequence: CASNNLGQGEHEQYF. The CDR3 DNA sequence: TGTGCCAGCAACAACCTGGGACAGGGTGAGCACGAGCAGTACTTC.

This clone has more than one count but fewer than ten. The V and J genes are TRBV3-1 (or the pseudogene TRBV3-2) and TRBJ1-3, with a weak D call TRBD1 (6 bases). The CDR3 covers 14 residues. The germline gives CDR1 LGHDT, CDR2 YNNKEL (reference sequence). The V and J ends lost 4 bases and 1 base respectively, with 8 bases between them. CDR3: CASSLGQSGNTIYF. The CDR3 DNA reads TGTGCCAGCAGCCTCGGACAGTCTGGAAACACCATATATTTT.

V usage is TRBV7-9 and J usage is TRBJ2-1; TRBD1 aligns across 7 bases. CDR3 length: 18 residues. Per germline, CDR1 SEHNR and CDR2 FQNEAQ (reference sequence). J was trimmed by 2 bases and V by 10 bases; bases with no gene match: 20. CDR3: CATEGAVRTTQTYNEQFF. In DNA form, the CDR3 reads TGTGCCACAGAGGGGGCGGTTCGAACTACACAAACCTACAATGAGCAGTTCTTC.

The rearrangement uses TRBV28 and TRBJ1-2; 7 bases are a match to TRBD1. Losses at the gene ends were 3 bases for V and 4 bases for J; bases not matched to a gene: 11. The CDR3 is 16 amino acids. Germline CDR1 MDHEN, CDR2 SYDVKM. CDR3 sequence: CASSFLTGEGGYGYTF. In DNA, the CDR3 is TGTGCCAGCAGTTTCCTCACAGGGGAAGGAGGCTATGGCTACACCTTC.

The chain's CDR3 is CASSPRDTNEQFF. The CDR3 DNA is TGTGCCAGCTCACCCCGGGACACTAATGAGCAGTTCTTC. The chain joins TRBV18 to TRBJ2-1, with D possibly matching TRBD1 (6 bases). CDR1 is KGHSH, CDR2 LQKENI, per germline. V shed 3 bases and J shed 7 bases, with 10 bases lying between them. This CDR3 spans 13 amino acids.

This clone was picked up one time. J is TRBJ1-6 and V is TRBV5-1; D unclear. This CDR3 spans 16 amino acids. CDR1 and CDR2 from the germline V gene are SGHRS and YFSETQ. V dropped 0 bases and J dropped 0 bases, with 7 bases sitting between them. The CDR3 protein is CASSLGSSSYNSPLHF. The CDR3 DNA is TGCGCCAGCAGCTTGGGCAGTAGCTCCTATAATTCACCCCTCCACTTT.

The chain recombines TRBV5-1 with TRBJ1-6; TRBD1 might be the D (5 bases). The V end lost 6 bases, the J end lost 7 bases, and 17 bases lay between the germline ends. Germline loops: CDR1 SGHRS, CDR2 YFSETQ. The CDR3 runs 15 residues. For the CDR3, the DNA is TGCGCCAGCACGCAAGCCGGGACCCAGAATTCACCCCTCCACTTT. Amino acids: CASTQAGTQNSPLHF.

The chain uses TRBV7-9 and TRBJ2-5; no clear D. The V and J ends lost 7 bases and 5 bases respectively, with 11 bases between them. Germline CDR1 and CDR2: SEHNR and FQNEAQ (reference sequence). The CDR3 loop spans 12 amino acids. This chain's CDR3 is CASTRVPETQYF. DNA of the CDR3: TGTGCCAGCACCCGGGTTCCTGAGACCCAGTACTTC.

The V gene is TRBV5-1, the J gene TRBJ2-3; no reliable D call. Trimming stripped 3 bases from V and 2 bases from J, with 13 bases between. The CDR3 is 15 amino acids. Per germline, CDR1 SGHRS and CDR2 YFSETQ. CDR3 amino acids: CASSSGERTTDTQYF. CDR3 DNA sequence: TGCGCCAGCAGCTCCGGCGAGCGAACCACAGATACGCAGTATTTT. Full variable domain (rest looked up from reference TRBV5-1 and TRBJ2-3): KAGVTQTPRYLIKTRGQQVTLSCSPISGHRSVSWYQQTPGQGLQFLFEYFSETQRNKGNFPGRFSGRQFSNSRSEMNVSTLELGDSALYLCASSSGERTTDTQYFGPGTRLTVL.

The genes are TRBV18 and TRBJ2-7, with 8 bases fitting TRBD2. The CDR3 contains 15 residues. Unmatched junction bases numbered 4, after V lost 3 bases and J lost 0 bases. The V gene's germline CDR1 is KGHSH and CDR2 LQKENI. The CDR3 here is CASSPQRGSSYEQYF. The CDR3 DNA follows: TGTGCCAGCTCACCCCAGCGGGGGAGCTCCTACGAGCAGTACTTC.

This clone is a singleton in its sample. The gene calls are TRBV28 and TRBJ1-4, with D unclear. V shed 8 bases and J shed 4 bases, with 11 bases lying between them. This CDR3 is 13 amino acids long. In germline, CDR1 is MDHEN, CDR2 SYDVKM. CDR3 bases: TGTGCCAGCGGTCAGGTTGTTAATGAAAAACTGTTTTTT. It yields the protein CASGQVVNEKLFF.

The rearrangement joins TRBV25-1 to TRBJ2-1, with D unclear. The V end was cut by 4 bases, the J end by 3 bases, with 1 base between. The CDR3 runs to 11 residues. Germline V gene data show CDR1 as MGHDK and CDR2 as SYGVNS. CDR3 protein: CASSVYNEQFF. In nucleotides, the CDR3 is TGTGCCAGCAGTGTCTACAATGAGCAGTTCTTC.

The V gene is TRBV10-3, the J gene TRBJ1-1, with D maybe TRBD1 (5 bases). The V gene's germline CDR1 is ENHRY and CDR2 SYGVKD. The V and J ends lost 7 bases and 3 bases respectively, with 18 bases between them. The CDR3 spans 15 residues. As DNA, the CDR3 is TGTGCCATCACAGCCTCCGGGACCTGGGACACTGAAGCTTTCTTT. Translating gives CAITASGTWDTEAFF.

The chain couples TRBV28 to TRBJ2-1; TRBD2 matches at 12 bases. The germline V gene encodes CDR1 MDHEN and CDR2 SYDVKM. Losses at the gene ends were 7 bases for V and 10 bases for J; bases not matched to a gene: 8. This CDR3 has 14 residues. Written as DNA, the CDR3 is TGTGCCAGCACATTGACTAGCGGGAGATTAGAGCAGTTCTTC. Translated: CASTLTSGRLEQFF. Drawing the rest from reference TRBV28 and TRBJ2-1, the complete variable domain is DVKVTQSSRYLVKRTGEKVFLECVQDMDHENMFWYRQDPGLGLRLIYFSYDVKMKEKGDIPEGYSVSREKKERFSLILESASTNQTSMYLCASTLTSGRLEQFFGPGTRLTVL.

V is TRBV28 and J is TRBJ2-3; 7 bases fit TRBD2. J lost 2 bases, V lost 8 bases, and 7 bases had no gene match. The length of the CDR3 is 14 residues. Germline CDR1 MDHEN, CDR2 SYDVKM. In nucleotides, the CDR3 is TGTGCCAGCCGGGACTATCGCTACACAGATACGCAGTATTTT. This gives the protein CASRDYRYTDTQYF.

This chain uses TRBV24-1 with TRBJ1-2, with 7 bases that match TRBD1. With 7 bases clipped from V and 5 bases from J, the junction kept 12 bases outside the gene matches. The CDR3 is 15 residues long. Germline values: CDR1 KGHDR, CDR2 SFDVKD. The CDR3 is CATSLYRGEVYGYTF. Written as DNA, the CDR3 is TGTGCCACCAGCCTCTACAGGGGAGAGGTTTATGGCTACACCTTC.

A few counts support this clone. In DNA form, the CDR3 reads TGTGCCAGCAGTTTGGATCATAGAAATCAGCCCCAGCATTTT. Its protein product is CASSLDHRNQPQHF. This sequence joins TRBV28 and TRBJ1-5; D unresolved. Germline V CDR1 and CDR2: MDHEN, SYDVKM. The CDR3 contains 14 residues. Trimming took off 3 bases at V and 4 bases at J, with 10 bases between the two ends.